The 24 T cell receptor beta chains presented below share a single source sample, sequenced in a study of blood T cell repertoires in COVID-19. The repertoire was sequenced with immunoSEQ multiplex PCR; TCRdb's copy has only in-frame clones and lacks some. The sample shows under 250,000 clones, 85% of them seen only once. Sequences were obtained from PBMCs or T cells enriched from blood (not recorded which). Source of these receptors: a woman aged 45-65 years with acute COVID-19.

The chain joins TRBV18 to TRBJ2-3, with D possibly matching TRBD1 (5 bases). Germline CDR1 reads KGHSH; CDR2 reads LQKENI. V was clipped by 8 bases and J by 0 bases, with 12 bases between them. The CDR3 is 14 residues long. CDR3 in DNA: TGTGCCAGCGGGGCGGATAGAAGCACAGATACGCAGTATTTT. Protein product: CASGADRSTDTQYF.

The chain links TRBV5-6 to TRBJ2-7, with D uncertain. The CDR3 length is 13 residues. Deletions cut 2 bases from V and 2 bases from J, with 8 bases between. The germline V gene encodes CDR1 SGHDT and CDR2 YYEEEE. In DNA form, the CDR3 reads TGTGCCAGCAGCTTACCTCAGGCCTACGAGCAGTACTTC. It is translated as CASSLPQAYEQYF. Full variable domain (rest looked up from reference TRBV5-6 and TRBJ2-7): DAGVTQSPTHLIKTRGQQVTLRCSPKSGHDTVSWYQQALGQGPQFIFQYYEEEERQRGNFPDRFSGHQFPNYSSELNVNALLLGDSALYLCASSLPQAYEQYFGPGTRLTVT.

The chain uses TRBV3-1 (or the pseudogene TRBV3-2) and TRBJ1-2, with TRBD1 matching over 9 bases. The V gene end was trimmed by 1 base and the J gene end by 4 bases; junction bases not matched to a gene: 7. Germline V gene sequence: CDR1 LGHDT, CDR2 YNNKEL (reference sequence). The CDR3 consists of 16 residues. CDR3 sequence (DNA): TGTGCCAGCAGCCAAGGAGCCGGGACAGGGTCCTATGGCTACACCTTC. Encoded protein: CASSQGAGTGSYGYTF.

The chain combines TRBV25-1 with TRBJ1-2, with 8 positions matching TRBD1. The CDR3 is made up of 13 amino acids. The junction had 5 bases not matched to a gene; V was cut back by 3 bases and J by 8 bases. The germline V gene has CDR1 MGHDK and CDR2 SYGVNS. DNA of the CDR3: TGTGCCAGCAGTGACACAGGGGGACGGGGCTACACCTTC. It codes for CASSDTGGRGYTF.

This clone was observed a few times. This chain joins TRBV2 and TRBJ2-2; D might be TRBD1 (6 bases). The CDR3 runs to 13 residues. Germline V gives CDR1 SNHLY, CDR2 FYNNEI. V lost 2 bases to trimming and J lost 6 bases, with 7 bases between them. DNA for the CDR3: TGTGCCAGCAGTGAATGGGGGCCCGGGGAGCTGTTTTTT. Translation: CASSEWGPGELFF.

The chain uses TRBV2 and TRBJ1-2; D is ambiguous. This CDR3 has 15 residues. V lost 7 bases to trimming and J lost 4 bases, with 19 bases between them. CDR1 is SNHLY and CDR2 is FYNNEI in the germline V gene. The chain's CDR3 is CASTARRGDSYGYTF. As DNA, the CDR3 is TGTGCCAGCACCGCCCGCCGGGGAGACTCCTATGGCTACACCTTC.

The V gene is TRBV6-5, the J gene TRBJ1-2; 9 nucleotides line up with TRBD1. Germline trimming cut 1 base from V and 4 bases from J; bases unmatched to any gene: 4. CDR3 length: 15 amino acids. In germline, CDR1 is MNHEY, CDR2 SVGAGI. The CDR3 coding sequence is TGTGCCAGCAGTTACTATGGACAGGGGAGCTATGGCTACACCTTC. It codes for CASSYYGQGSYGYTF.

The chain recombines TRBV5-1 with TRBJ2-5, with D tentatively TRBD2 (6 bases). Germline assignment: CDR1 SGHRS and CDR2 YFSETQ. The CDR3 consists of 13 residues. With 6 bases removed from V and 4 bases from J, the gap between germline ends came to 13 bases. CDR3 loop: CASTGLWIETQYF. CDR3 nucleotides: TGCGCCAGCACGGGACTTTGGATAGAGACCCAGTACTTC.

The chain employs TRBV7-9 and TRBJ1-1; D remains ambiguous. The V gene lost 4 bases and the J gene lost 3 bases, with 18 bases spanning the gap. Germline values: CDR1 SEHNR, CDR2 FQNEAQ (reference sequence). CDR3 length: 16 amino acids. As DNA, the CDR3 is TGTGCCAGCAGCTCAACTGAAAGAGGAGGACACACTGAAGCTTTCTTT. Its translation: CASSSTERGGHTEAFF.

V gene TRBV29-1 combines with J gene TRBJ2-3; 7 nucleotides match TRBD2. The V gene end was trimmed by 8 bases and the J gene end by 4 bases; junction bases not matched to a gene: 9. This CDR3 contains 13 residues. Per the germline V gene, CDR1 is SQVTM and CDR2 is ANQGSEA. The CDR3 loop reads CSTGEGRADTQYF. The CDR3 DNA sequence: TGCAGCACCGGGGAGGGGAGGGCAGATACGCAGTATTTT.

The chain links TRBV3-1 (or the pseudogene TRBV3-2) to TRBJ1-5; maybe TRBD1 (5 bases). Germline V gene sequence: CDR1 LGHDT, CDR2 YNNKEL (reference sequence). The CDR3 sequence is 13 residues long. The V end was cut by 1 base, the J end by 5 bases, with 6 bases between. CDR3 residues: CASSQGGDQPQHF. Written as DNA, the CDR3 is TGTGCCAGCAGCCAAGGGGGGGATCAGCCCCAGCATTTT.

This chain joins TRBV12-3 or TRBV12-4 and TRBJ1-3; D unclear. The ends were cut back, 5 bases at V and 7 bases at J, with 6 bases in the middle. The CDR3 runs 11 residues. The CDR3, as DNA: TGTGCCAGCAGTCCCCGGAACACCATATATTTT. It is translated as CASSPRNTIYF.

The chain uses TRBV10-3 and TRBJ2-6; tentatively, D is TRBD1 (5 bases). Looked up from germline, CDR1 is ENHRY and CDR2 is SYGVKD. V lost 0 bases and J 2 bases, leaving 5 bases between the germline ends. This CDR3 has 15 amino acids. CDR3 DNA: TGTGCCATCAGTGAGTCAGGGGCTGGGGCCAACGTCCTGACTTTC. It is translated as CAISESGAGANVLTF.

V and J are TRBV7-2 and TRBJ2-7; D perhaps matches TRBD2 (5 bases). The CDR3 covers 14 residues. The ends were cut back, 4 bases at V and 4 bases at J, with 14 bases in the middle. Germline-derived CDR1 and CDR2 are SGHTA and FQGNSA. The CDR3 region is CASSSGPWEYEQYF. The CDR3 DNA sequence: TGTGCCAGCAGCTCCGGGCCGTGGGAGTACGAGCAGTACTTC.

V and J are TRBV7-4 and TRBJ1-5; tentatively, D is TRBD1 (5 bases). Trimming took 9 bases from V and 0 from J, leaving 15 bases between them. There are 15 residues in the CDR3. Germline lookup yields CDR1 SGHVT and CDR2 SQSDAQ. As DNA, the CDR3 is TGTGCCAGAACACAGGACCTCGCTAGCAATCAGCCCCAGCATTTT. The encoded protein is CARTQDLASNQPQHF.

The chain has TRBV5-8 and TRBJ2-5; TRBD1 matches 7 bases. The CDR3 is 15 amino acids. With 2 bases clipped from V and 3 bases from J, the junction kept 7 bases outside the gene matches. Germline V lookup: CDR1 SGHTS, CDR2 YDEGEE. CDR3 DNA sequence: TGTGCCAGCAGCTTCGGGACAGACGGAAAAGAGACCCAGTACTTC. As protein: CASSFGTDGKETQYF.

This clone came up a few times. Other DNA sequences within the sample encode an identical CDR3. The rearrangement links TRBV30 to TRBJ1-5, with 7 bases that match TRBD1. The CDR3 has 13 amino acids. Per the germline V gene, CDR1 is GTSNPN and CDR2 is SVGIG (reference sequence). Trimming removed 1 base from V and 4 bases from J; junction bases left unmatched: 1. The CDR3 DNA follows: TGTGCCTGGAGTGGACAGGGAAATCAGCCCCAGCATTTT. It specifies CAWSGQGNQPQHF.

The V call is TRBV3-1 (or the pseudogene TRBV3-2), the J call TRBJ2-1; 8 bases align to TRBD2. Trimming removed 2 bases from V and 6 bases from J; junction bases left unmatched: 6. Germline CDR1 reads LGHDT; CDR2 reads YNNKEL (reference sequence). The CDR3 is 15 residues long. The CDR3 DNA follows: TGTGCCAGCAGCCAACCGGGACTAGGCGTCAATGAGCAGTTCTTC. It codes for CASSQPGLGVNEQFF.

This clone was seen a few times. The chain is built from TRBV7-6 and TRBJ2-5; 7 bases align to TRBD2. Germline assignment: CDR1 SGHVS and CDR2 FNYEAQ. This CDR3 contains 15 residues. The trim removed 1 base at V and 4 bases at J, leaving 6 bases unmatched. CDR3 amino acids: CASSLGSPSGETQYF. The CDR3 coding sequence is TGTGCCAGCAGCTTAGGATCGCCTAGCGGAGAGACCCAGTACTTC.

This sequence joins TRBV5-1 and TRBJ1-4; weak D call: TRBD1 (6 bases). Germline CDR1 SGHRS, CDR2 YFSETQ. Trimming took 3 bases from V and 8 from J, leaving 14 bases between them. This CDR3 has 14 residues. The CDR3 region is CASSSEQGGEKLFF. The CDR3 DNA follows: TGCGCCAGCAGCTCGGAACAGGGTGGGGAAAAACTGTTTTTT.

This sequence joins TRBV7-9 and TRBJ1-4; 7 nucleotides align to TRBD1. Germline V gene sequence: CDR1 SEHNR, CDR2 FQNEAQ (reference sequence). The junction had 11 bases not matched to a gene; V was cut back by 5 bases and J by 8 bases. CDR3 length equals 15 residues. The CDR3 DNA sequence: TGTGCCAGCAGCCCCCCAGACAGGGCGCGGGAAAAACTGTTTTTT. It translates to CASSPPDRAREKLFF.

The rearrangement uses TRBV6-2 or TRBV6-3 and TRBJ2-2, with 8 bases identical to TRBD1. This CDR3 is built from 16 residues. CDR1 and CDR2 from the germline V gene are MNHEY and SVGEGT. Trimming took 5 bases from V and 4 from J; bases not matched to a gene: 9. CDR3 in amino acids: CASSGGQVPLTGELFF. The CDR3 DNA sequence: TGTGCCAGCAGTGGGGGACAGGTCCCTCTCACCGGGGAGCTGTTTTTT.

The chain employs TRBV5-1 and TRBJ1-2; D remains ambiguous. Looked up from germline, CDR1 is SGHRS and CDR2 is YFSETQ. The CDR3 runs to 12 residues. V dropped 5 bases and J dropped 2 bases, with 7 bases sitting between them. CDR3 in DNA: TGCGCCAGCAGGAGGTGGAACTATGGCTACACCTTC. Its translation is CASRRWNYGYTF.

This chain uses TRBV11-3 with TRBJ2-5; 11 bases line up with TRBD2. The germline CDR1 and CDR2 sequences are SGHNT and YENEEA. This CDR3 comprises 16 residues. The ends lost 5 bases at V and 1 base at J; junction bases unmatched: 6. CDR3 protein: CASSPGTSGAQETQYF. The CDR3 DNA reads TGTGCCAGCAGCCCAGGGACTAGCGGAGCCCAAGAGACCCAGTACTTC.